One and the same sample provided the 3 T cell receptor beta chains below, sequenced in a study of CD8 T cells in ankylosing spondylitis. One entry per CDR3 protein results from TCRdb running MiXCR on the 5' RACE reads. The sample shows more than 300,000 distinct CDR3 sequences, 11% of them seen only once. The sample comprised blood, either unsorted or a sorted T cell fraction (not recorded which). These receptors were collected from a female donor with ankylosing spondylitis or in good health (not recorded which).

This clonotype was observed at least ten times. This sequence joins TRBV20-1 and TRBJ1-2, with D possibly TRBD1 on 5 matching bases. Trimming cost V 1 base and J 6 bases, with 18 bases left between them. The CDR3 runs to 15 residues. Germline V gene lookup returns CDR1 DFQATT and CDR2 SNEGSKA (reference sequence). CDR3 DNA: TGCAGTGCTAGAGCAATCCCGGCCAGGGAGCATGGCTACACCTTC. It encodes CSARAIPAREHGYTF.

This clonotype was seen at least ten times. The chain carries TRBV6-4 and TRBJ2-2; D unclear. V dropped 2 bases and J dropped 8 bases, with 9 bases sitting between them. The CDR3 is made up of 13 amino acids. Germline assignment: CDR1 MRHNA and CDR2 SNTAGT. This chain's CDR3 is CASSDGSRGELFF. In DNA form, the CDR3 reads TGTGCCAGCAGTGACGGCAGTCGAGGGGAGCTGTTTTTT.

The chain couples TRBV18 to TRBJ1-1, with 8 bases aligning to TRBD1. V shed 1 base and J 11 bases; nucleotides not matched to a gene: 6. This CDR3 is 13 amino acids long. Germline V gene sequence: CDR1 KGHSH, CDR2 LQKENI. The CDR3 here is CASSPLQGVQAFF. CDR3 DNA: TGTGCCAGCTCACCACTACAGGGGGTTCAGGCTTTCTTT.